This TCR beta chain was profiled in a study of blood T cell repertoires in COVID-19. Turning to the study itself: PBMCs, B-cell-depleted T cells, or T cells provided the cDNA or gDNA that made up the material.

Clones were sequenced by immunoSEQ multiplex PCR, and TCRdb holds only the in-frame ones, with some missing. The profile shows about 250,000 clones, 80% to 90% of them singletons. This CDR3 has 12 residues. V shed 6 bases, J shed 6 bases, and the junction held 3 bases outside the gene matches. Assignments of participants to cohorts depended upon their own reported clinical history. The sequence was obtained from a woman in her late teens or twenties who had recovered from COVID-19. The sample consisted of PBMCs or T cells enriched from blood (not recorded which). The chain joins TRBV12-3 or TRBV12-4 to TRBJ2-3, with 7 bases that match TRBD1. CDR3 amino acids: CASSPTGDTQYF. The CDR3, as DNA: TGTGCCAGCAGCCCGACAGGGGATACGCAGTATTTT.